A selection of T cell receptor beta chains follows, all from one sample in a study of T cells in Graves' hyperthyroidism and ophthalmopathy. Each CDR3 protein gets one entry after TCRdb re-called the multiplex PCR reads with MiXCR. The sample comprises roughly 500,000 distinct CDR3 sequences, 20% to 25% of which are singletons, and approximately 54% rests with the top ten. The material sequenced was blood. These receptors were taken from a woman between 65 and 79 years old with Graves' ophthalmopathy. CDR3s include the opening cysteine and the closing phenylalanine or tryptophan. The order of the fields is V gene, clone size, D gene, J gene, CDR3 DNA, CDR3 protein. A D gene is named only where the DNA matches it firmly. Clone size is shown for a subset of rows, as once, few, many or a class of expanded clone.

TRBV6-1	NA	TRBD1	TRBJ1-1	TGTGCCAGCATCGTCGCCGGGACAGGGCTCCCTGAAGCTTTCTTT	CASIVAGTGLPEAFF
TRBV20-1	NA	NA	TRBJ2-2	TGCAGTGCTAGACGACCAACCACCGGGGAGCTGTTTTTT	CSARRPTTGELFF
TRBV19	few	NA	TRBJ2-1	TGTGCCAGTAGTGAGACTAGAAGTTACTACAATGAGCAGTTCTTC	CASSETRSYYNEQFF
TRBV7-3	many	TRBD1	TRBJ2-3	TGTGCCAGCAGCTTGACCGGGACAGGGACCTCAGATACGCAGTATTTT	CASSLTGTGTSDTQYF
TRBV12-3/TRBV12-4	few	TRBD1	TRBJ1-1	TGTGCCAGCAGCTTTGACAGGGTAAGGGCTTTCTTT	CASSFDRVRAFF
TRBV28	few	NA	TRBJ1-5	TGTGCCAGCAGTTCCACAGGGTCGGACAATCAGCCCCAGCATTTT	CASSSTGSDNQPQHF
TRBV12-3/TRBV12-4	many	NA	TRBJ1-1	TGTGCCAGCAGTCCCGAGACTGAAGCTTTCTTT	CASSPETEAFF
TRBV28	NA	TRBD1	TRBJ2-4	TGTGCCAGCAGACAACAGGGGGCCAAAAACATTCAGTACTTC	CASRQQGAKNIQYF
TRBV6-4	NA	NA	TRBJ2-7	TGTGCCAGCAGTGACTCGGGGATTCGGACCTACGAGCAGTACTTC	CASSDSGIRTYEQYF
TRBV12-3/TRBV12-4	NA	NA	TRBJ2-1	TGTGCCAGCAGTTTAATGTCTCCCCGGGATGAGCAGTTCTTC	CASSLMSPRDEQFF
TRBV9	NA	NA	TRBJ2-2	TGTGCCAGCAGCGTTTCGACCCCGAACACCGGGGAGCTGTTTTTT	CASSVSTPNTGELFF
TRBV6-1	many	NA	TRBJ2-5	TGTGCCAGCAGTGAATGGGGCGAGACCCAGTACTTC	CASSEWGETQYF
TRBV7-2	NA	NA	TRBJ2-2	TGTGCCAGCAGCCAGCGACAGAGTAGCGCCGCGAACACCGGGGAGCTGTTTTTT	CASSQRQSSAANTGELFF
TRBV5-1	few	TRBD1	TRBJ1-1	TGCGCCAGCAGAAAACAGGGGGCCACTGAAGCTTTCTTT	CASRKQGATEAFF
TRBV7-2	few	NA	TRBJ2-2	TGTGCCAGCAGCCAAATTATGCGGAGAACCGGGGAGCTGTTTTTT	CASSQIMRRTGELFF
TRBV5-1	NA	NA	TRBJ1-1	TGCGCCAGCAGCTTGGTGGCGGGAATGAACACTGAAGCTTTCTTT	CASSLVAGMNTEAFF
TRBV9	NA	TRBD2	TRBJ2-7	TGTGCCAGCAGCGTCGGGGGAGGGTTCTACGAGCAGTACTTC	CASSVGGGFYEQYF
TRBV6-5	NA	TRBD2	TRBJ2-5	TGTGCCAGCAGTTACTCGCGACTAGCGGGTACGTCCCCGGAGACCCAGTACTTC	CASSYSRLAGTSPETQYF
TRBV9	few	TRBD1	TRBJ2-1	TGTGCCAGCAGCGGCCGGGACAGGGACAATGAGCAGTTCTTC	CASSGRDRDNEQFF
TRBV18	few	NA	TRBJ2-2	TGTGCCAGCTCACCGCCGTACACCGGGGAGCTGTTTTTT	CASSPPYTGELFF
TRBV19	NA	NA	TRBJ2-7	TGTGCCAGTAGTATAAGGCCGGACACTTCCTACGAGCAGTACTTC	CASSIRPDTSYEQYF
TRBV7-8	NA	NA	TRBJ2-2	TGCGCCAGCAGCCAAGTTGCGGCTAGGAACACCGGGGAGCTGTTTTTT	CASSQVAARNTGELFF
TRBV6-1	NA	NA	TRBJ1-2	TGTGCCAGCAGCGTTCGGACGGGTTCTATTGGCTACACCTTC	CASSVRTGSIGYTF
TRBV7-9	NA	NA	TRBJ1-1	TGCGCCAGCAGCGGAGAAGCTTTCTTT	CASSGEAFF
TRBV24-1	NA	NA	TRBJ1-5	TGTGCCACCAGTGATTTTGGGGTGAGTCAGCCCCAGCATTTT	CATSDFGVSQPQHF
TRBV5-6	once	NA	TRBJ1-1	TGTGCCAGCAGCTTTCTGGGAGGGCGGGCTGAAGCTTTCTTT	CASSFLGGRAEAFF